Following are 2 T cell receptor beta chains from one sample sequenced in a study of blood T cell repertoires in COVID-19. Here immunoSEQ multiplex PCR was the method, and the copy in TCRdb shows in-frame clones only, minus some. This sample has 130,000 to 150,000 clones; 84% occur once, and the top ten carry 5.5%. Material: PBMCs or T cells enriched from blood (not recorded which). All receptors come from a man aged 40-49 years with acute COVID-19.

J is TRBJ2-1 and V is TRBV11-2; 12 bases line up with TRBD2. The trim removed 5 bases at V and 9 bases at J, leaving 5 bases unmatched. Per germline, CDR1 SGHAT and CDR2 FQNNGV. The CDR3 has 14 residues. The DNA of the CDR3 is TGTGCCAGCAGCCCTCTAGCGGGGGGGAGTGAGCAGTTCTTC. Encoded protein: CASSPLAGGSEQFF.

The chain employs TRBV7-2 and TRBJ2-6; 11 bases map to TRBD2. The CDR3 runs 19 residues. After removal of 6 bases from V and 5 bases from J, the junction contained 15 bases not matched to a gene. In germline, CDR1 is SGHTA, CDR2 FQGNSA. The CDR3 DNA is TGTGCCAGCAGGATAATAGCGGGAGGGGATCTCAACCGGGCCAACGTCCTGACTTTC. Protein product: CASRIIAGGDLNRANVLTF.